The source of this T cell receptor (beta chain) is a study of blood T cell repertoires in COVID-19 (dated by TCRdb to about 2020). Context from the whole study: Samples from collaborators originated in the United States, Italy and Spain and spanned both the acute and convalescent phases of COVID-19. Where available, HLA class I and class II types were obtained from metadata supplied by the sample provider rather than from assay-based typing. The material from the prospective study consisted of cDNA or gDNA derived from T cells, B-cell-depleted T cells, or PBMCs. The repertoires were released in a freely available public database meant as a resource for research on the immune response to SARS-CoV-2. The samples were drawn from the first 160 participants of the ongoing ImmuneRACE study and from roughly 1,300 subjects provided by 6 global collaborators. Subjects who had been exposed to COVID-19, were actively infected with it, or had recovered from it provided the deeply sampled blood TCRbeta repertoires that made up the dataset. A de-identified subject ID, COVID-19 status, age in years and sex were almost always included in the sample metadata. Broad study findings and their caveats: Clinical and demographic metadata were provided uncurated, with the amount varying by source and participant.

This clone came up a few times. Its specific antigen is unknown. One base away there is no much larger clone; base qualities are not given. In the germline V gene, CDR1 corresponds to SQVTM and CDR2 to ANQGSEA. Taken from cysteine to phenylalanine, the CDR3 has 19 residues. Here the CDR3 DNA is all that survives: 57 bases in frame from base 1. V ends up 5 bases short and J 5 bases short, with an unmatched junction base count of 26. TCRbeta CDR3 regions were amplified from genomic DNA by means of the immunoSEQ Assay, a bias-controlled multiplex PCR. In the paper's pipeline: The number of nucleated cells in each sample was estimated from the amplification of reference gene primers within the assay. To quantify the absolute abundance of each unique TCRbeta CDR3 rearrangement, sequence reads were collapsed and filtered. For each sample, productive Simpson clonality was calculated by taking the square root of Simpson's diversity index across productive rearrangements. In TCRdb, the immuneACCESS table is reduced to in-frame sequences with V and J assigned. These tables do not hold every clone; where another copy was compared, an unresolved V gene accounts for under half, and the others remain unexplained. D and trimming come from the DNA, and the V and J calls and clone size come from that table. The sample table lists roughly 200,000 clones, about three quarters of them with a count of one. The top ten clones comprise 2.5% to 3% of the sample.

Collaborating institutions collected whole blood in K2EDTA tubes following their own protocols. For TCRbeta analysis, collaborators shipped samples in one of three forms: frozen whole blood, isolated PBMCs, or DNA extracted from either of those sample types. The TCR sequence derives from a woman aged 80 or over with active or convalescent COVID-19. Recombination connected TRBV29-1 to TRBJ1-2, with 7 bases in between that match TRBD1. Input material: peripheral blood. The nucleotide sequence is TGCAGCGTTAGCCTGGCGCAGGGACAGCCATCATCCTCTCTTTATGGCTACACCTTC. Protein translation: CSVSLAQGQPSSSLYGYTF.